A selection of T cell receptor beta chains follows, all from one sample in a study of beta chain features in type 1 diabetes. Only in-frame clones appear in the TCRdb table, and some are missing; sequencing was by immunoSEQ multiplex PCR. This sample carries some 220,000 clones, approximately 10% of them seen once, and the ten largest clones take 1% to 1.5%. Sequenced sample: central memory CD4+ T cells from blood. The receptor set was obtained from a man aged 18 to 35 in good health. The CDR3 runs from the conserved cysteine through the conserved F or W. Clone size is given for some rows only: seen once, a few or many times, or a class if the clone is expanded.

few | TRBJ1-5 | TRBV7-9 | CASSPGQGSQPQHF
NA | TRBJ1-1 | TRBV30 | CAWSVNRNTEAFF
NA | TRBJ2-7 | TRBV7-6 | CASSPRSTGEQYF
few | TRBJ2-7 | TRBV29-1 | CSVAENTYEQYF
many | TRBJ2-7 | TRBV7-2 | CASSPYGDFDYEQYF
many | TRBJ1-2 | TRBV4-1 | CASSLRQGANYGYTF
NA | TRBJ2-7 | TRBV7-9 | CASSPRGAGESYEQYF
NA | TRBJ2-1 | TRBV18 | CASSPPTSEQFF
few | TRBJ2-7 | TRBV6-5 | CASSRTEAASYEQYF
few | TRBJ2-1 | TRBV9 | CASSFRTSGNNEQFF
many | TRBJ1-5 | TRBV30 | CAWSVGLANQPQHF
many | TRBJ2-1 | TRBV30 | CAWSPTGTVAGEQFF
few | TRBJ1-1 | TRBV29-1 | CSVAALQNTEAFF
many | TRBJ2-5 | TRBV7-9 | CASSFKRAGETQYF
few | TRBJ1-5 | TRBV23-1 | CASSQSRGAGQPQHF
NA | TRBJ1-1 | TRBV29-1 | CSAPGHLNTEAFF
many | TRBJ2-7 | TRBV29-1 | CSVATGVGYEQYF
NA | TRBJ2-1 | TRBV7-3 | CASSASTYNEQFF
NA | TRBJ1-6 | TRBV19 | CASAPRGNNSPLHF
NA | TRBJ1-5 | TRBV28 | CASSLVPGLGNQPQHF
NA | TRBJ2-2 | TRBV15 | CATSSRVAGELFF
NA | TRBJ2-1 | TRBV5-1 | CASSFDPGQGADEQFF
few | TRBJ2-1 | TRBV29-1 | CSVDSSRRGDYNEQFF
NA | TRBJ2-2 | TRBV5-1 | CASSGLPGTGELFF
NA | TRBJ2-3 | TRBV25-1 | CASSEYIAFGSTDTQYF